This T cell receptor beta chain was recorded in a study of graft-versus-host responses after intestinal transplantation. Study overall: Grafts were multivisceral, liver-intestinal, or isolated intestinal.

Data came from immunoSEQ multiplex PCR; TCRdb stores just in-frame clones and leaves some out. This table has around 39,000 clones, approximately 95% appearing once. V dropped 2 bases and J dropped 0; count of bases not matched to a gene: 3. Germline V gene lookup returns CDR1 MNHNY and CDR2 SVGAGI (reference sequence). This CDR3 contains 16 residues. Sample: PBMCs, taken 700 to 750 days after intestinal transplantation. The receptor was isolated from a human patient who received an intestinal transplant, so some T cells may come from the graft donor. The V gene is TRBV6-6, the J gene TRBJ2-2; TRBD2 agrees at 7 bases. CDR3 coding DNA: TGTGCCAGCAGTTACACTAGCGTAGCGAACACCGGGGAGCTGTTTTTT. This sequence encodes CASSYTSVANTGELFF.